Listed below are T cell receptor beta chains from one sample, sequenced in a study of blood T cell repertoires in COVID-19. Clones were sequenced by immunoSEQ multiplex PCR, and TCRdb holds only the in-frame ones, with some missing. The data contain about 50,000 clones, around four fifths of them singletons. Sequencing used peripheral blood. The receptors stem from a human donor in a cohort sampled during active COVID-19. CDR3s leave out the opening cysteine and the closing phenylalanine or tryptophan.

v_gene	j_gene	CDR3aa
TRBV2	TRBJ1-4	ASSPRATNEKLF
TRBV6-6	TRBJ1-2	ASRSPRQGFGYGYT
TRBV5-4	TRBJ1-1	ASRLQGRTEAF
TRBV4-3	TRBJ2-2	ASSQEGAGTGELF
TRBV6-5	TRBJ1-2	ASRPGNNQNYGYT
TRBV27	TRBJ2-7	ASSLSFPYEQY
TRBV5-6	TRBJ2-7	ASSPLGSYEQY
TRBV18	TRBJ1-5	ASSPEGNRGQPQH
TRBV7-2	TRBJ2-3	ASSSGLASTDTQY
TRBV14	TRBJ1-4	ASSPYGGLNEKLF
TRBV4-2	TRBJ1-5	ASSQDASSNQPQH
TRBV15	TRBJ2-7	ATSRGIQGTEQY
TRBV9	TRBJ2-7	ASSVATAGSYEQY
TRBV7-9	TRBJ2-2	ASSKDRANTGELF
TRBV7-2	TRBJ1-1	ASSLAIDMNTEAF
TRBV9	TRBJ1-1	ASSGPGQGEAF
TRBV7-2	TRBJ2-6	ASSPAGAGANVLT
TRBV5-5	TRBJ1-5	ASSLSGTGGRQPQH
TRBV5-6	TRBJ2-7	ASSPVLQGTFSYEQY
TRBV18	TRBJ2-2	ASSPPTGVDTGELF
TRBV28	TRBJ2-1	ASRPLTSGGNEQF
TRBV12-3/TRBV12-4	TRBJ1-2	ASSPDRLYGYT
TRBV2	TRBJ1-1	ASRSTYRNTEAF
TRBV4-1	TRBJ1-2	ASSPTTGSSAGYT
TRBV6-5	TRBJ1-6	ASSYSLNSPLH
TRBV6-5	TRBJ1-1	ASSSPDRGTPEAF
TRBV4-1	TRBJ2-7	ASSQISAGYEQY
TRBV5-4	TRBJ1-6	ASSTGAPGSPLH
TRBV29-1	TRBJ2-1	SVEEVQGVAEQF
TRBV7-9	TRBJ1-4	ASSSGQEMGNEKLF
TRBV4-1	TRBJ1-1	ASSLGQGDATEAF
TRBV19	TRBJ2-1	ASSIRMGPYNEQF
TRBV25-1	TRBJ1-1	ASRRQGAQGEAF
TRBV4-2	TRBJ2-4	ASSIFSGTSGGALNIQY
TRBV4-1	TRBJ2-7	ASSAKQGDFYEQY
TRBV5-1	TRBJ2-5	ASSSAYGEETQY
TRBV5-1	TRBJ1-4	ASSRDRVGEKLF
TRBV6-2/TRBV6-3	TRBJ1-1	ASSYQRTGEAF
TRBV19	TRBJ2-7	ASSKVRGRNFLDYEQY
TRBV10-3	TRBJ1-1	AISESNRGASGEAF
TRBV6-2/TRBV6-3	TRBJ1-2	ASSYEWGRAYGYT
TRBV18	TRBJ2-7	ASSRDRGFTYEQY
TRBV28	TRBJ1-1	ASRAGDSLNTEAF
TRBV24-1	TRBJ1-5	ATSEQAHQPQH
TRBV20-1	TRBJ1-5	SASLPVGQGGQPQH
TRBV12-3/TRBV12-4	TRBJ1-2	ASAQGVYGYT